Shown below are 11 T cell receptor beta chains from a single sample sequenced in a study of T-cell reconstitution after alpha-beta-depleted transplantation in children. It was with unique molecular identifiers that the TCRbeta library was prepared. TCRdb reprocessed the PCR reads with MiXCR, giving one entry per CDR3 protein. The sample comprises almost 500,000 distinct CDR3 sequences, about 11% of which are singletons, and just over 2% rests with the top ten. The sequenced sample was PBMCs, obtained before TCRalphabeta/CD19-depleted stem cell transplant. These receptors came from a child aged 2-15 years with inherited bone marrow failure, due to receive a stem cell transplant.

V is TRBV7-2 and J is TRBJ2-7; the match to TRBD2 covers 10 bases. V shed 4 bases, J shed 3 bases, and the junction held 6 bases outside the gene matches. Per germline, CDR1 SGHTA and CDR2 FQGNSA. This CDR3 contains 15 residues. The chain's CDR3 is CASSSAGGDYYEQYF. Written as DNA, the CDR3 is TGTGCCAGCAGCTCAGCGGGGGGGGATTACTACGAGCAGTACTTC.

This clonotype was picked up many times. The chain employs TRBV20-1 and TRBJ2-1; D is undetermined. Trimming took off 0 bases at V and 0 bases at J, with 6 bases between the two ends. There are 14 residues in the CDR3. Looked up from germline, CDR1 is DFQATT and CDR2 is SNEGSKA (reference sequence). The CDR3 bases are TGCAGTGCTAGAGATCTGGACTCCTACAATGAGCAGTTCTTC. Protein sequence: CSARDLDSYNEQFF.

This clonotype showed up many times. The rearrangement joins TRBV20-1 to TRBJ2-1, with TRBD2 as a possible D gene (6 bases). Deletions cut 0 bases from V and 2 bases from J, with 11 bases between. This CDR3 contains 15 residues. Germline assignment: CDR1 DFQATT and CDR2 SNEGSKA (reference sequence). The CDR3 DNA is TGCAGTGCTAGAGAGCGGGATGCGACCTACAATGAGCAGTTCTTC. Encoded protein: CSARERDATYNEQFF.

There are many counts of this clonotype. The CDR3 here is CASSQGVNYGYTF. DNA for the CDR3: TGTGCCAGCAGCCAAGGGGTTAACTATGGCTACACCTTC. V usage is TRBV14 and J usage is TRBJ1-2; no reliable D call. With 1 base removed from V and 1 base from J, the gap between germline ends came to 4 bases. Germline CDR1 and CDR2: SGHDN and FVKESK. The CDR3 is made up of 13 amino acids.

This clonotype was found many times. V is TRBV27 and J is TRBJ2-7; D is unresolved. Germline CDR1 reads MNHEY; CDR2 reads SMNVEV (reference sequence). The V gene lost 10 bases and the J gene lost 4 bases, with 8 bases spanning the gap. This CDR3 contains 10 residues. CDR3 sequence: CATLPYEQYF. Written as DNA, the CDR3 is TGTGCCACCTTACCTTACGAGCAGTACTTC.

This clonotype turned up a few times. The CDR3, as DNA: TGTGCCAGTAGTATAGGCGGGAGGAGCTCCTACAATGAGCAGTTCTTC. Translating it yields CASSIGGRSSYNEQFF. V and J are TRBV19 and TRBJ2-1; 8 nucleotides align to TRBD2. The CDR3 totals 16 residues. Trimming cost V 1 base and J 0 bases; bases outside gene matches: 2. Looked up from germline, CDR1 is LNHDA and CDR2 is SQIVND (reference sequence).

About this clonotype: A read error may explain this, as a much larger clone is one base away. The chain combines TRBV12-3 or TRBV12-4 with TRBJ2-2; TRBD2 agrees at 10 bases. This CDR3 comprises 16 residues. The CDR3 coding sequence is TGTCCCAGCATCACGCCCGGGACTAGCGTCACCGGGGAGCTGTTTTTT. Its protein is CPSITPGTSVTGELFF.

This clonotype was observed many times. V usage is TRBV15 and J usage is TRBJ2-1; D gene uncertain. The germline V gene encodes CDR1 LNHNV and CDR2 YYDKDF (reference sequence). With 1 base removed from V and 11 bases from J, the gap between germline ends came to 12 bases. The CDR3 length is 13 residues. The CDR3 sequence is CATSRAESTKQFF. The CDR3 coding sequence is TGTGCCACCAGCAGAGCGGAGTCCACGAAGCAGTTCTTC.

This clonotype was recorded at least ten times. A junction boundary mismatches the germline segment, possibly from a read error. The chain links TRBV6-6 to TRBJ2-5; D could derive from TRBD1 or TRBD2 (5 bases each). The germline gives CDR1 MNHNY, CDR2 SVGAGI (reference sequence). The CDR3 is 10 amino acids. CDR3 in amino acids: CASRGETLYF. The CDR3 coding sequence is TGTGCCAGCAGGGGGGAGACCCTGTACTTC.

This clonotype was counted at least ten times. The chain carries TRBV5-1 and TRBJ2-7; D is tentatively TRBD1 or TRBD2 (5 bases each). Per the germline V gene, CDR1 is SGHRS and CDR2 is YFSETQ. The V end lost 3 bases, the J end lost 1 base, and 17 bases lay between the germline ends. The CDR3 runs to 16 residues. CDR3: CASSSGRGDPSYEQYF. The CDR3 nucleotides are TGCGCCAGCAGCTCGGGACGGGGAGACCCATCCTACGAGCAGTACTTC.

Many counts were recorded for this clonotype. J is TRBJ2-1 and V is TRBV15; 11 bases are a match to TRBD2. V gave up 4 bases and J gave up 4 bases; unmatched junction bases: 6. This CDR3 has 16 residues. Germline V gene lookup returns CDR1 LNHNV and CDR2 YYDKDF (reference sequence). The CDR3 is CATSIGTSGFYNEQFF. In DNA, the CDR3 is TGTGCCACCAGCATTGGGACTAGCGGCTTTTACAATGAGCAGTTCTTC. Filled out from reference TRBV15 and TRBJ2-1, the complete variable domain reads DAMVIQNPRYQVTQFGKPVTLSCSQTLNHNVMYWYQQKSSQAPKLLFHYYDKDFNNEADTPDNFQSRRPNTSFCFLDIRSPGLGDTAMYLCATSIGTSGFYNEQFFGPGTRLTVL.